One and the same sample provided the 26 T cell receptor beta chains below, sequenced in a study of monozygotic twins with inflammatory bowel disease. One entry per CDR3 protein, without DNA, is what TCRdb gives after re-calling the 5' RACE reads. Across 150,000 to 200,000 distinct CDR3 sequences, the top ten clones capture 2.8% of the sample. Material for sequencing was blood. The source of these receptors is a human donor with ulcerative colitis or Crohn's disease, or a healthy co-twin of an affected twin (not recorded which).

The rearrangement joins TRBV6-1 to TRBJ1-4; absent DNA, TCRdb's TRBD1 call cannot be checked. The CDR3 sequence is 14 residues long. Germline V gives CDR1 MNHNS, CDR2 SASEGT. The CDR3 spells CASTNTGPRGKLFF.

The J gene is TRBJ2-1, the V gene TRBV4-3. This CDR3 has 14 amino acids. Germline values: CDR1 LGHNA, CDR2 YSLEER. The CDR3 is CASSQDLAKNEQFF.

This chain joins TRBV7-9 and TRBJ2-2. CDR1 is SEHNR, CDR2 FQNEAQ, per germline (reference sequence). The CDR3 covers 13 residues. The CDR3 protein is CASSLESTGELFF.

This rearrangement joins TRBV29-1 to TRBJ2-6. This CDR3 has 15 amino acids. Germline V lookup: CDR1 SQVTM, CDR2 ANQGSEA. CDR3 region: CSVEHSSSGANVLTF.

V gene TRBV28 combines with J gene TRBJ2-7. Germline CDR1 MDHEN, CDR2 SYDVKM. The CDR3 covers 14 residues. The chain's CDR3 is CASSSNTYPYEQYF.

The chain carries TRBV3-1 and TRBJ2-1; TCRdb indicates TRBD1, and absent DNA this call remains unverified. Germline CDR1 and CDR2: LGHDT and YNNKEL (reference sequence). The CDR3 is made up of 16 amino acids. CDR3 region: CASRDTGTGAGNEQFF.

The J gene is TRBJ2-6, the V gene TRBV5-6; checking the TCRdb D call of TRBD1 is not possible without DNA. CDR1 is SGHDT and CDR2 is YYEEEE in the germline V gene. The CDR3 is 19 amino acids. CDR3 sequence: CASSSSPGQVFTGANVLTF.

This rearrangement joins TRBV27 to TRBJ1-5; TCRdb's D call, TRBD1, is unchecked because there is no DNA. The CDR3 runs 13 residues. The germline CDR1 and CDR2 sequences are MNHEY and SMNVEV (reference sequence). CDR3: CASSFRTDRPQHF.

This chain uses TRBV3-1 with TRBJ2-2; TCRdb's D gene call, TRBD1, goes unchecked for lack of DNA. Per germline, CDR1 LGHDT and CDR2 YNNKEL (reference sequence). This CDR3 is built from 15 residues. The CDR3 spells CASSQDWTGAGELFF.

V gene TRBV6-2 or TRBV6-3 combines with J gene TRBJ2-2; as DNA is missing, the TRBD2 call by TCRdb cannot be tested. CDR3 length: 16 residues. Looked up from germline, CDR1 is MNHEY and CDR2 is SVGEGT. CDR3: CASSYDPGGPPGELFF.

V gene TRBV18 combines with J gene TRBJ2-2; TCRdb's assignment of TRBD1 cannot be checked, as there is no DNA. The CDR3 covers 16 residues. Per germline, CDR1 KGHSH and CDR2 LQKENI. CDR3 sequence: CASSSLTGADTGELFF.

The chain links TRBV20-1 to TRBJ1-4; no DNA is available, so the TRBD1 call from TCRdb remains unchecked. The CDR3 sequence is 14 residues long. Looked up from germline, CDR1 is DFQATT and CDR2 is SNEGSKA (reference sequence). CDR3 amino acids: CSATQGGPNEKLFF.

This chain links TRBV9 with TRBJ2-6; the D call of TRBD1 rests on TCRdb alone, since no DNA is present to check it. CDR3 length: 17 amino acids. Germline V gene lookup returns CDR1 SGDLS and CDR2 YYNGEE. CDR3 protein: CASSVGLRASGANVLTF.

The chain is built from TRBV11-2 and TRBJ2-3. Germline V gene lookup returns CDR1 SGHAT and CDR2 FQNNGV. The CDR3 consists of 17 residues. This chain's CDR3 is CASSLDPGRSYTDTQYF.

The chain links TRBV20-1 to TRBJ2-1; TCRdb's D gene call, TRBD2, goes unchecked for lack of DNA. The germline V gene has CDR1 DFQATT and CDR2 SNEGSKA (reference sequence). There are 15 residues in the CDR3. The CDR3 sequence is CSAPHWEKSDNEQFF.

The chain employs TRBV20-1 and TRBJ1-1; TCRdb's D call of TRBD1 is untestable without DNA. This CDR3 is built from 12 residues. CDR1 is DFQATT and CDR2 is SNEGSKA in the germline V gene (reference sequence). The CDR3 here is CSARAGVTEAFF.

The V gene is TRBV5-1, the J gene TRBJ2-3; the D gene TCRdb calls, TRBD2, cannot be checked with no DNA. CDR1 is SGHRS and CDR2 is YFSETQ in the germline V gene. The CDR3 spans 17 residues. The CDR3 region is CASSLVVTSGSTDTQYF. Variable domain in full (rest from reference TRBV5-1 and TRBJ2-3): KAGVTQTPRYLIKTRGQQVTLSCSPISGHRSVSWYQQTPGQGLQFLFEYFSETQRNKGNFPGRFSGRQFSNSRSEMNVSTLELGDSALYLCASSLVVTSGSTDTQYFGPGTRLTVL.

The rearrangement joins TRBV4-3 to TRBJ2-3. This CDR3 comprises 13 residues. Germline V CDR1 and CDR2: LGHNA, YSLEER. The CDR3 loop is CASSQSNTDTQYF.

The V gene is TRBV30, the J gene TRBJ2-5. CDR3 size: 13 residues. The germline V gene encodes CDR1 GTSNPN and CDR2 SVGIG (reference sequence). The CDR3 region is CAWSAGVEETQYF.

The rearrangement joins TRBV9 to TRBJ1-3; TCRdb's assignment of TRBD1 cannot be checked, as there is no DNA. The CDR3 covers 15 residues. Germline V gene sequence: CDR1 SGDLS, CDR2 YYNGEE. The CDR3 loop reads CASSGDGSSGNTIYF.

The chain uses TRBV4-3 and TRBJ1-6; TCRdb picks TRBD1, but there is no DNA to check that call. Germline CDR1 is LGHNA and CDR2 is YSLEER. CDR3 length equals 13 residues. This CDR3 reads CASSQEYRPPLHF.

The V call is TRBV6-5, the J call TRBJ2-2; TCRdb proposes TRBD2, but this gene call is untestable without DNA. CDR1 MNHEY and CDR2 SVGAGI come from the germline V gene. The CDR3 runs to 17 residues. CDR3 in amino acids: CASSSLAGGYVVGELFF.

V is TRBV12-3 or TRBV12-4 and J is TRBJ1-4. This CDR3 has 15 amino acids. Here the CDR3 reads CASSPPVGANEKLFF.

The chain links TRBV12-3 or TRBV12-4 to TRBJ2-2; TCRdb designates TRBD1, a call that cannot be tested without DNA. CDR3 length equals 16 residues. CDR3 protein: CASSSDSPARPGELFF.

The chain joins TRBV30 to TRBJ2-3; the D gene TCRdb calls, TRBD2, cannot be checked with no DNA. CDR1 is GTSNPN, CDR2 SVGIG, per germline (reference sequence). CDR3 length: 15 amino acids. CDR3 in amino acids: CAWSAGTRIIDTQYF.

The chain uses TRBV5-4 and TRBJ2-7; absent DNA, TCRdb's TRBD2 call cannot be checked. Germline V gene sequence: CDR1 SGHNT, CDR2 YYREEE (reference sequence). The CDR3 covers 17 residues. The CDR3 region is CASSSDTKRERSPEQYF.